These 7 T cell receptor beta chains originate from one sample sequenced in a study of molecular identifiers for immune sequencing clone quantification. TCRdb ran MiXCR on the PCR reads and lists one entry per CDR3 protein. This repertoire shows approximately 500,000 distinct CDR3 sequences, around 23% found once; its top ten account for around 0.78%. Sequenced sample: naive CD8+ T cells from blood, with Jurkat cell RNA spiked in. Subset of the sample: FACS-sorted CD8+CD4-CCR7+CD45RA+ naive T cells. These receptors were taken from a human donor in good health. Some libraries in this study had Jurkat cell RNA spiked in.

CDR3 bases: TGTGCCAGCAGCTTGAGGGAGGCGGGGGGCTCCTACAATGAGCAGTTCTTC. Translated, it gives CASSLREAGGSYNEQFF. This rearrangement joins TRBV7-6 to TRBJ2-1; 8 bases agree with TRBD2. The CDR3 extends over 17 amino acids. Germline-derived CDR1 and CDR2 are SGHVS and FNYEAQ. After removal of 3 bases from V and 0 bases from J, the junction contained 7 bases not matched to a gene.

This rearrangement joins TRBV12-3 or TRBV12-4 to TRBJ2-7; D uncertain. Trimming stripped 1 base from V and 2 bases from J, with 9 bases between. CDR3 length: 14 residues. The CDR3 reads CASSLGPAPYEQYF. The CDR3 DNA is TGTGCCAGCAGTTTAGGGCCAGCCCCCTACGAGCAGTACTTC.

V is TRBV19 and J is TRBJ2-7, with 8 bases lining up with TRBD2. V lost 2 bases to trimming and J lost 2 bases; unmatched junction nucleotides: 2. Germline CDR1 LNHDA, CDR2 SQIVND (reference sequence). This CDR3 spans 14 amino acids. CDR3 in DNA: TGTGCCAGTAGTATAAGCGGGGGCCCCTACGAGCAGTACTTC. Translation gives CASSISGGPYEQYF.

The table lists this clonotype with a few counts. This rearrangement joins TRBV27 to TRBJ2-1; perhaps TRBD2 as D (7 bases). This CDR3 has 17 residues. Trimming pared 1 base from V and 6 bases from J, leaving 19 bases between. The germline gives CDR1 MNHEY, CDR2 SMNVEV (reference sequence). The DNA of the CDR3 is TGTGCCAGCAGTTTATTAGGGGGGGCAGGAGCGGTCAATGAGCAGTTCTTC. Protein product: CASSLLGGAGAVNEQFF.

The chain is built from TRBV6-2 or TRBV6-3 and TRBJ2-1, with 8 positions matching TRBD1. J was trimmed by 4 bases and V by 2 bases; bases with no gene match: 7. Germline-derived CDR1 and CDR2 are MNHEY and SVGEGT. The CDR3 runs to 16 residues. The CDR3 protein is CASSYTRTGTYNEQFF. DNA for the CDR3: TGTGCCAGCAGTTACACCAGGACAGGGACTTACAATGAGCAGTTCTTC.

This clonotype appeared a single time. A junction end diverges from the germline sequence, so it may reflect a read error. The genes are TRBV11-2 and TRBJ2-6; D is perhaps TRBD1 (6 bases). The CDR3 contains 17 residues. The germline gives CDR1 SGHAT, CDR2 FQNNGV. CDR3 in DNA: TGCGCCAGCACGAGGTCAGGGGCGGAAGCTGGGGCCAACGTCCTGACTTTC. It encodes CASTRSGAEAGANVLTF.

This clonotype was observed a few times. The chain employs TRBV7-6 and TRBJ1-5, with D perhaps matching TRBD1 (5 bases). Trimming cost V 1 base and J 2 bases, with 12 bases left between them. Germline lookup yields CDR1 SGHVS and CDR2 FNYEAQ. The CDR3 has 16 amino acids. The CDR3 DNA reads TGTGCCAGCAGCTTAGGAGCTGGGGGGGGCAATCAGCCCCAGCATTTT. This codes for CASSLGAGGGNQPQHF.